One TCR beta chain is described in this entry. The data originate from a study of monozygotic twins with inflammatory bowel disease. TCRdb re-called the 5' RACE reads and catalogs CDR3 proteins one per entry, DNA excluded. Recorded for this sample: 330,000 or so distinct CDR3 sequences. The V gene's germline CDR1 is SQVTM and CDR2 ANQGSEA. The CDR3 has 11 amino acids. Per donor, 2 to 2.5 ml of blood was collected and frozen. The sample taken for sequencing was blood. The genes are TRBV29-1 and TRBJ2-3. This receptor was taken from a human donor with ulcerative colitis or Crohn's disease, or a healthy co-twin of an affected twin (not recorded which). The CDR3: CSVVLLDTQYF.